This record looks at one T cell receptor beta chain sequence and its context. The entry originates in a study of blood T cell repertoires in COVID-19. Libraries were prepared by immunoSEQ multiplex PCR; TCRdb keeps only in-frame clonotypes and omits some of them. The sample records tens of thousands of clones, roughly 90% being singletons. Sequenced sample: peripheral blood. The TCR comes from a woman aged 80 or over with active COVID-19.

In nucleotides, the CDR3 is TGTGCCAGCAGGAGGCCCGACGGTCTAAATTCACCCCTCCACTTT. It is translated as CASRRPDGLNSPLHF. The gene calls are TRBV6-5 and TRBJ1-6, with D unresolved. V lost 6 bases, J lost 7 bases, and 16 bases lay in between. Germline V gene data show CDR1 as MNHEY and CDR2 as SVGAGI. CDR3 length: 15 amino acids.